Included here is one T cell receptor beta chain sequence, with context. Participants' reported clinical history set cohort assignment. The germline gives CDR1 SEHNR, CDR2 FQNEAQ (reference sequence). V lost 1 base and J lost 2; bases outside the gene matches: 6. This CDR3 region has 16 residues. The assay was immunoSEQ multiplex PCR, and TCRdb's table has in-frame clones only and misses some. The sample carries over 250,000 clones, around 90% recorded once. These data originate in a study of blood T cell repertoires in COVID-19. At the level of the study: Acute and convalescent COVID-19 samples came from the United States, Italy and Spain.

The source material was PBMCs or T cells enriched from blood (not recorded which). The source of this sequence is a woman in her thirties who had recovered from COVID-19. V usage is TRBV7-9 and J usage is TRBJ2-7; 9 bases match TRBD1. CDR3 region: CASSLGGTGSPYEQYF. As DNA, the CDR3 is TGTGCCAGCAGCTTAGGGGGGACAGGGAGCCCCTACGAGCAGTACTTC.